These 31 T cell receptor beta chains were all obtained from the same sample, sequenced in a study of cytomegalovirus exposure and HLA in healthy donors. PCR used 60 Vbeta primers and 13 Jbeta primers. Data came from immunoSEQ multiplex PCR; TCRdb stores just in-frame clones and leaves some out. The table lists over 150,000 clones, approximately 80% of them singletons, with about 4% in the top ten. Sequenced sample: PBMCs. These receptors all stem from a woman in her thirties or forties in good health and CMV-seronegative.

CDR3: CASGAVDRDQPQHF. In DNA, the CDR3 is TGTGCCAGCGGTGCTGTAGACAGGGATCAGCCCCAGCATTTT. The chain joins TRBV2 to TRBJ1-5; 7 nucleotides line up with TRBD1. V shed 8 bases, J shed 5 bases, and the junction held 9 bases outside the gene matches. This CDR3 region has 14 residues. The V gene's germline CDR1 is SNHLY and CDR2 FYNNEI.

The V gene is TRBV2, the J gene TRBJ1-2; no reliable D call. There are 17 residues in the CDR3. Germline CDR1 and CDR2: SNHLY and FYNNEI. Trimming stripped 0 bases from V and 2 bases from J, with 16 bases between. CDR3 region: CASSEALPGSQNYGYTF. The DNA for the CDR3 is TGTGCCAGCAGTGAAGCGCTTCCAGGCAGTCAGAACTATGGCTACACCTTC.

The chain has TRBV28 and TRBJ2-6; D perhaps matches TRBD1 (6 bases). The CDR3 loop spans 16 amino acids. Germline V gene data show CDR1 as MDHEN and CDR2 as SYDVKM. V lost 10 bases and J lost 2, with 18 bases in between. The CDR3 nucleotides read TGTGCCACCCAGGACAGACGTGGGACTGGGGCCAACGTCCTGACTTTC. Its protein product is CATQDRRGTGANVLTF.

The rearrangement joins TRBV30 to TRBJ1-2; a weak D match, TRBD1 (5 bases). Germline CDR1 is GTSNPN and CDR2 is SVGIG (reference sequence). The CDR3 spans 13 residues. V shed 4 bases and J shed 3 bases, with 12 bases lying between them. CDR3 nucleotides: TGTGCCTGGAAGGGGCAGGGCGACTATGGCTACACCTTC. This translates into CAWKGQGDYGYTF.

V is TRBV6-1 and J is TRBJ2-2; possibly TRBD2 for D (7 bases). Deletions cut 2 bases from V and 7 bases from J, with 23 bases between. The CDR3 contains 18 residues. The germline V gene has CDR1 MNHNS and CDR2 SASEGT. The CDR3 protein is CASSEQGMGGGAVGELFF. For the CDR3, the DNA is TGTGCCAGCAGTGAACAGGGAATGGGAGGGGGGGCCGTCGGGGAGCTGTTTTTT.

V is TRBV2 and J is TRBJ1-2; TRBD1 aligns across 9 bases. This CDR3 has 15 residues. The junction had 7 bases not matched to a gene; V was cut back by 4 bases and J by 4 bases. Germline lookup yields CDR1 SNHLY and CDR2 FYNNEI. CDR3 bases: TGTGCCAGCAGTGCGGGACAGGGTTATGGCTATGGCTACACCTTC. This sequence encodes CASSAGQGYGYGYTF.

The genes are TRBV7-9 and TRBJ1-5; D is possibly TRBD1 (6 bases). Germline V gives CDR1 SEHNR, CDR2 FQNEAQ (reference sequence). Trimming removed 5 bases at V and 3 bases at J, with 11 bases between. The CDR3 is 14 residues long. CDR3 bases: TGTGCCAGCAGCCTGGACAGAAACAATCAGCCCCAGCATTTT. Its translation is CASSLDRNNQPQHF.

The chain joins TRBV2 to TRBJ1-2, with 7 bases lining up with TRBD1. With V trimmed by 6 bases and J by 10 bases, 11 bases remained unmatched. There are 13 residues in the CDR3. Germline V gene lookup returns CDR1 SNHLY and CDR2 FYNNEI. CDR3 in amino acids: CASRVQGTQDYTF. Written as DNA, the CDR3 is TGTGCCAGCAGAGTACAGGGGACCCAAGACTACACCTTC.

The rearrangement joins TRBV5-4 to TRBJ2-3; maybe TRBD2 (7 bases). V was trimmed by 4 bases and J by 3 bases, leaving 18 bases between them. CDR1 and CDR2 from the germline V gene are SGHNT and YYREEE (reference sequence). The CDR3 totals 16 residues. CDR3 sequence (DNA): TGTGCCAGCAGCCGAGGGGGGGTTGGTGGTACAGATACGCAGTATTTT. Residues: CASSRGGVGGTDTQYF.

This chain joins TRBV4-2 and TRBJ2-6; tentatively, D is TRBD1 (6 bases). Germline CDR1 is LGHNA and CDR2 is YNFKEQ. V was clipped by 7 bases and J by 0 bases, with 25 bases between them. The length of the CDR3 is 20 residues. The CDR3 protein is CASTPHPQGPISSGANVLTF. The CDR3 coding sequence is TGTGCCAGCACGCCCCACCCACAGGGACCTATAAGCTCTGGGGCCAACGTCCTGACTTTC.

This clone has only a few counts. The chain has TRBV5-6 and TRBJ1-4, with D maybe TRBD1 (5 bases). Germline V lookup: CDR1 SGHDT, CDR2 YYEEEE. The V end lost 4 bases, the J end lost 8 bases, and 12 bases lay between the germline ends. The CDR3 extends over 13 amino acids. The CDR3 reads CASSPWRGEKLFF. CDR3 in DNA: TGTGCCAGCAGCCCATGGAGGGGAGAAAAACTGTTTTTT.

This chain uses TRBV6-5 with TRBJ1-3; TRBD1 is a possible D gene (5 bases). Between the trimmed V and J ends, which lost 5 bases and 0 bases, there was a span of 11 bases. Germline CDR1 MNHEY, CDR2 SVGAGI. The CDR3 spans 15 residues. The CDR3 loop reads CASSGGTVSGNTIYF. In DNA, the CDR3 is TGTGCCAGCAGTGGAGGGACCGTCTCTGGAAACACCATATATTTT.

The chain recombines TRBV4-2 with TRBJ1-2, with a possible D match to TRBD1 (5 bases). This CDR3 comprises 20 residues. CDR1 is LGHNA, CDR2 YNFKEQ, per germline. With 0 bases removed from V and 1 base from J, the gap between germline ends came to 24 bases. The chain's CDR3 is CASSQDRAETGLPLNYGYTF. The CDR3 region has the DNA TGTGCCAGCAGCCAAGATCGGGCGGAAACAGGCCTACCCCTTAACTATGGCTACACCTTC.

This chain joins TRBV9 and TRBJ2-1; D unresolved. The CDR3 runs 11 residues. Germline V CDR1 and CDR2: SGDLS, YYNGEE. The V and J ends lost 7 bases and 6 bases respectively, with 8 bases between them. CDR3: CASGPPNEQFF. The CDR3 coding sequence is TGTGCCAGCGGCCCCCCCAATGAGCAGTTCTTC.

The count of this clone is one. This sequence joins TRBV21-1 and TRBJ1-1; TRBD1 reflects the table's D call only, with no check against the DNA. TRBV21-1 is a pseudogene. This CDR3 has 17 amino acids. As DNA, the CDR3 is TGTGCCAGCAGCCGGGACAGGGGCCCCCCTAAGAACACTGAAGCTTTCTTT. Protein product: CASSRDRGPPKNTEAFF.

V is TRBV28 and J is TRBJ1-2, with TRBD1 matching 11 bases. J was trimmed by 7 bases and V by 6 bases; bases with no gene match: 4. Germline-derived CDR1 and CDR2 are MDHEN and SYDVKM. This CDR3 has 13 residues. This chain's CDR3 is CASRVGQGGGYTF. As DNA, the CDR3 is TGTGCCAGCAGGGTGGGACAGGGGGGTGGCTACACCTTC.

V and J are TRBV6-4 and TRBJ2-1; 10 positions match TRBD2. Germline V gene lookup returns CDR1 MRHNA and CDR2 SNTAGT. The CDR3 sequence is 15 residues long. V shed 6 bases and J 6 bases; nucleotides not matched to a gene: 8. This CDR3 is CASSSAGGSLNEQFF. In DNA, the CDR3 is TGTGCCAGCAGCTCAGCGGGAGGGTCTCTCAATGAGCAGTTCTTC.

V gene TRBV5-1 combines with J gene TRBJ1-2; D gene ambiguous. CDR1 is SGHRS and CDR2 is YFSETQ in the germline V gene. Between the trimmed V and J ends, which lost 1 base and 7 bases, there was a span of 17 bases. This CDR3 has 15 residues. CDR3 nucleotide sequence: TGCGCCAGCAGCTTGCGGTTGGCTATTGCAGGTGGCTACACCTTC. Translated, it gives CASSLRLAIAGGYTF. The entire variable domain, with the rest obtained from reference TRBV5-1 and TRBJ1-2, is as follows: KAGVTQTPRYLIKTRGQQVTLSCSPISGHRSVSWYQQTPGQGLQFLFEYFSETQRNKGNFPGRFSGRQFSNSRSEMNVSTLELGDSALYLCASSLRLAIAGGYTFGSGTRLTVV.

This clone was detected only a few times. V is TRBV7-9 and J is TRBJ1-4; D call uncertain. Per germline, CDR1 SEHNR and CDR2 FQNEAQ (reference sequence). V was pared by 1 base and J by 7 bases, with 13 bases between. The CDR3 covers 15 residues. Here the CDR3 reads CASSLDEGVVEKLFF. Written as DNA, the CDR3 is TGTGCCAGCAGCTTAGATGAGGGCGTAGTTGAAAAACTGTTTTTT.

V and J are TRBV28 and TRBJ2-5; D is uncertain. The J call is in doubt because the DNA end fits TRBJ2-7 better. This CDR3 region has 13 residues. Germline loops: CDR1 MDHEN, CDR2 SYDVKM. The chain's CDR3 is CASSFVISYEQYF. Here the CDR3 DNA reads TGTGCCAGCAGTTTTGTCATCTCCTACGAGCAGTACTTC.

This clone showed up just a few times. This CDR3 reads CASSPLTFGGTEAFF. The CDR3 DNA reads TGTGCCAGCAGTCCTCTCACTTTCGGGGGGACTGAAGCTTTCTTT. V gene TRBV2 combines with J gene TRBJ1-1; D is possibly TRBD1 (5 bases). The CDR3 loop spans 15 amino acids. Trimming stripped 5 bases from V and 5 bases from J, with 18 bases between. Per germline, CDR1 SNHLY and CDR2 FYNNEI.

The chain has TRBV10-1 and TRBJ1-1; maybe TRBD1 (6 bases). Trimming took 4 bases from V and 1 from J, leaving 7 bases between them. The CDR3 totals 13 residues. Looked up from germline, CDR1 is WNHNN and CDR2 is SYGVQD (reference sequence). The CDR3 loop is CASSVQGNTEAFF. CDR3 sequence (DNA): TGCGCCAGCAGTGTACAGGGGAACACTGAAGCTTTCTTT.

A word on this clone: An end of the junction differs from the germline gene, which may be a read error. This chain connects TRBV4-1 to TRBJ1-5, with a possible D match to TRBD1 (5 bases). Germline-derived CDR1 and CDR2 are MGHRA and YSYEKL. The CDR3 is 16 amino acids. CDR3 loop: CASSQVEGASTQPQHF. CDR3 nucleotide sequence: TGCGCCAGCAGCCAAGTGGAAGGGGCGAGCACTCAGCCCCAGCATTTT.

This chain joins TRBV6-5 and TRBJ1-4, with a weak D call TRBD1 (5 bases). The V gene's germline CDR1 is MNHEY and CDR2 SVGAGI. V gave up 11 bases and J gave up 0 bases, with 16 bases separating them. The CDR3 sequence is 15 residues long. The CDR3 loop reads CASRGEGATNEKLFF. CDR3 bases: TGTGCCTCCCGGGGGGAGGGCGCAACTAATGAAAAACTGTTTTTT.

This clone was detected only once. The gene calls are TRBV5-1 and TRBJ2-1, with 8 bases lining up with TRBD1. The V segment lost 3 bases and the J segment 1 base; nucleotides outside the gene matches: 6. The CDR3 covers 16 residues. CDR1 and CDR2 (germline): SGHRS, YFSETQ. DNA of the CDR3: TGCGCCAGCAGCTCTGGACAGGGCAGTTCCTACAATGAGCAGTTCTTC. It specifies CASSSGQGSSYNEQFF. Complete variable domain (other parts from reference TRBV5-1 and TRBJ2-1): KAGVTQTPRYLIKTRGQQVTLSCSPISGHRSVSWYQQTPGQGLQFLFEYFSETQRNKGNFPGRFSGRQFSNSRSEMNVSTLELGDSALYLCASSSGQGSSYNEQFFGPGTRLTVL.

The CDR3 region is CASSVGGGTENQPQHF. In DNA form, the CDR3 reads TGCGCCAGCAGTGTCGGGGGTGGGACGGAAAATCAGCCCCAGCATTTT. The J gene is TRBJ1-5, the V gene TRBV10-2; maybe TRBD1 (5 bases). Germline V CDR1 and CDR2: WSHSY, SAAADI. The CDR3 has 16 residues. V lost 4 bases to trimming and J lost 4 bases, with 17 bases between them.

J is TRBJ1-1 and V is TRBV11-3, with D possibly matching TRBD1 (5 bases). Germline values: CDR1 SGHNT, CDR2 YENEEA. The CDR3 extends over 14 amino acids. The V and J ends lost 1 base and 4 bases respectively, with 10 bases between them. CDR3 coding DNA: TGTGCCAGCAGCTTAGGGGGCTGGGGCACTGAAGCTTTCTTT. This encodes CASSLGGWGTEAFF. Full variable domain (outside the CDR3, taken from reference TRBV11-3 and TRBJ1-1): EAGVVQSPRYKIIEKKQPVAFWCNPISGHNTLYWYLQNLGQGPELLIRYENEEAVDDSQLPKDRFSAERLKGVDSTLKIQPAELGDSAVYLCASSLGGWGTEAFFGQGTRLTVV.

The CDR3 reads CASSLVIGIETGELFF. CDR3 in DNA: TGTGCCAGCAGCTTAGTGATCGGGATAGAGACCGGGGAGCTGTTTTTT. The chain joins TRBV13 to TRBJ2-2, with D perhaps matching TRBD2 (5 bases). This CDR3 has 16 amino acids. Per germline, CDR1 PRHDT and CDR2 FYEKMQ (reference sequence). Trimming shortened V by 1 base and J by 5 bases, and 14 bases separated the two germline ends.

This clone was recorded once. This chain links TRBV6-5 with TRBJ2-7; 10 bases are a match to TRBD1. The junction had 5 bases not matched to a gene; V was cut back by 5 bases and J by 4 bases. From germline, CDR1 is MNHEY and CDR2 SVGAGI. The CDR3 loop spans 14 amino acids. CDR3 in DNA: TGTGCCAGCAGTCCCCGGGACAGGGGATACGAGCAGTACTTC. This encodes CASSPRDRGYEQYF.

The rearrangement links TRBV2 to TRBJ1-2; no reliable D call. Germline-derived CDR1 and CDR2 are SNHLY and FYNNEI. This CDR3 spans 12 amino acids. The germline V and J ends were trimmed by 7 bases and 10 bases, with 16 bases remaining between them. The CDR3 nucleotides are TGTGCCAGCAAGGGAGCATTTAGTGTCTACACCTTC. Protein product: CASKGAFSVYTF.

The rearrangement joins TRBV1 to TRBJ1-2; TRBD1 is the table's D call, not checked against the DNA. TRBV1 is a known pseudogene. The CDR3 contains 14 residues. CDR3 in amino acids: CTSSPETGNYGYTF. CDR3 nucleotide sequence: TGCACCAGCAGCCCAGAGACAGGGAACTATGGCTACACCTTC.